In its sample, the clone carrying this T cell receptor beta chain was seen a few times. What it binds is not known. The CDR3 contains 18 residues. The V end lost 1 base, the J end lost 7 bases, and 20 bases lay between the germline ends. Germline CDR1 LGHDT, CDR2 YNNKEL (reference sequence). TCRdb reprocessed the RT-PCR reads with MiXCR, giving one entry per CDR3 protein. The sample has 650,000 to 800,000 distinct CDR3 sequences; approximately 14% are singletons. This specimen belongs to a study of response to subunit inactivated influenza vaccine. Study results and limitations: The study's authors posited that every seasonal influenza vaccination enlists few new T cells.

Sequenced here: PBMCs from blood, sampled 14 to 15 days before vaccination. The chain links TRBV3-1 to TRBJ1-6; possibly TRBD1 for D (5 bases). The receptor comes from a man aged 50 to 59 who received an inactivated influenza vaccine. The CDR3 is CASSQAPGRLYFNSPLHF. In DNA, the CDR3 is TGTGCCAGCAGCCAAGCCCCGGGGCGCCTCTACTTCAATTCACCCCTCCACTTT.